This TCR beta chain comes out of a study of cytomegalovirus exposure and HLA in healthy donors. This CDR3 has 14 amino acids. Trimming stripped 5 bases from V and 6 bases from J, with 16 bases between. Germline V gene data show CDR1 as MDHEN and CDR2 as SYDVKM. Clones were sequenced by immunoSEQ multiplex PCR, and TCRdb holds only the in-frame ones, with some missing. Among roughly 350,000 clones, just over 85% were seen once, and the ten largest hold 0.7% to 0.85%. This clone has only a few counts. The rearrangement joins TRBV28 to TRBJ1-1, with a weak D call TRBD1 (6 bases). Input material: PBMCs. This receptor was obtained from a young woman in good health and CMV-seronegative. The CDR3 loop is CASSTTEGVAEAFF. The CDR3 DNA is TGTGCCAGCAGTACCACAGAGGGGGTCGCTGAAGCTTTCTTT.